A single sample gave rise to the 27 T cell receptor beta chains below, sequenced in a study of OX40 agonist ivuxolimab in advanced cancers. Libraries were constructed by the immunoSEQ multiplex PCR assay. TCRdb re-hosts the immuneACCESS table, in-frame sequences only. Its copies lack some clones; in the studies checked, an unresolved V gene accounts for under half of them, and the cause for the rest is not known. The sample includes 90,000 to 120,000 clones, with roughly 90% observed a single time. The leading ten clones occupy about 1.2% of the sample. Here the sequenced sample was CD4+ or CD8+ T cells sorted from blood, taken in a trial of the OX40 agonist ivuxolimab. These receptors came from an adult with an advanced solid tumor such as melanoma, head and neck, liver or kidney cancer.

The rearrangement links TRBV18 to TRBJ2-1, with D uncertain. The CDR3 is 12 amino acids. The germline gives CDR1 KGHSH, CDR2 LQKENI. V was trimmed by 4 bases and J by 5 bases, leaving 6 bases between them. Written as DNA, the CDR3 is TGTGCCAGCTCACTAAGCGACAATGAGCAGTTCTTC. Amino acid sequence: CASSLSDNEQFF. The full variable domain, its missing parts supplied by reference TRBV18 and TRBJ2-1, is NAGVMQNPRHLVRRRGQEARLRCSPMKGHSHVYWYRQLPEEGLKFMVYLQKENIIDESGMPKERFSAEFPKEGPSILRIQQVVRGDSAAYFCASSLSDNEQFFGPGTRLTVL.

V and J are TRBV20-1 and TRBJ2-3, with D maybe TRBD2 (6 bases). Trimming shortened V by 4 bases and J by 6 bases, and 8 bases separated the two germline ends. This CDR3 spans 11 amino acids. In germline, CDR1 is DFQATT, CDR2 SNEGSKA (reference sequence). The CDR3 spells CSAKTRDTQYF. For the CDR3, the DNA is TGCAGTGCTAAGACTAGGGATACGCAGTATTTT.

This clone showed up just once. The rearrangement links TRBV5-4 to TRBJ2-2; weak D call: TRBD1 (6 bases). Germline V gene data show CDR1 as SGHNT and CDR2 as YYREEE (reference sequence). V was clipped by 0 bases and J by 7 bases, with 16 bases between them. The CDR3 is 16 amino acids. CDR3 nucleotides: TGTGCCAGCAGCTTGGTAGGGGCAGGGGTCGACGGGGAGCTGTTTTTT. It specifies CASSLVGAGVDGELFF.

The rearrangement joins TRBV30 to TRBJ1-6, with D possibly being TRBD1 (6 bases). The CDR3 is 15 amino acids. Germline CDR1 GTSNPN, CDR2 SVGIG (reference sequence). With 1 base removed from V and 5 bases from J, the gap between germline ends came to 12 bases. CDR3 nucleotide sequence: TGTGCCTGGAGTGCCCGGGACACCAATAATTCACCCCTCCACTTT. It yields the protein CAWSARDTNNSPLHF.

This clone appeared a single time. The chain joins TRBV10-3 to TRBJ1-5; D perhaps matches TRBD1 (6 bases). The CDR3 loop spans 13 amino acids. V lost 3 bases and J lost 6, with 9 bases in between. Germline V lookup: CDR1 ENHRY, CDR2 SYGVKD. CDR3 region: CAISDGGPQPQHF. The CDR3 coding sequence is TGTGCCATCAGTGACGGGGGCCCTCAGCCCCAGCATTTT.

Only one count was recorded for this clone. The DNA for the CDR3 is TGTGCCAGCAGTTATGGGGTTGACAGGACCTTTGGGACAGATACGCAGTATTTT. It encodes CASSYGVDRTFGTDTQYF. V usage is TRBV6-9 and J usage is TRBJ2-3, with a tentative D call TRBD1 (6 bases). Germline V gene data show CDR1 as MNHGY and CDR2 as SVAAGI. The CDR3 is 18 amino acids. V was pared by 2 bases and J by 3 bases, with 21 bases between.

In its sample, this clone was seen once. The chain uses TRBV18 and TRBJ1-4; 7 bases match TRBD1. The CDR3 contains 14 residues. After removal of 4 bases from V and 6 bases from J, the junction contained 5 bases not matched to a gene. CDR1 and CDR2 from the germline V gene are KGHSH and LQKENI. This CDR3 is CASSRDRRDEKLFF. The CDR3 DNA sequence: TGTGCCAGCTCACGGGACAGACGGGATGAAAAACTGTTTTTT.

In this sample, this clone turned up a few times. This chain joins TRBV7-9 and TRBJ1-4, with 8 bases that match TRBD1. This CDR3 region has 19 residues. The V gene end was trimmed by 4 bases and the J gene end by 3 bases; junction bases not matched to a gene: 16. CDR1 SEHNR and CDR2 FQNEAQ come from the germline V gene (reference sequence). The CDR3 sequence is CASSSSQGTGAGANEKLFF. In DNA, the CDR3 is TGTGCCAGCAGCTCATCCCAGGGGACAGGCGCAGGGGCTAATGAAAAACTGTTTTTT.

This clone was seen just once. The rearrangement links TRBV7-3 to TRBJ2-7; D is ambiguous. Germline assignment: CDR1 SGHTA and CDR2 FQGTGA. The V end lost 4 bases, the J end lost 6 bases, and 16 bases lay between the germline ends. This CDR3 contains 14 residues. The CDR3 reads CASSSFILRGEQYF. DNA of the CDR3: TGTGCCAGCAGCTCGTTTATACTCCGCGGCGAGCAGTACTTC.

The J gene is TRBJ2-7, the V gene TRBV10-3; the match to TRBD1 covers 8 bases. The CDR3 covers 14 residues. The V gene end was trimmed by 2 bases and the J gene end by 1 base; junction bases not matched to a gene: 1. CDR1 and CDR2 (germline): ENHRY, SYGVKD. The CDR3 region has the DNA TGTGCCATCAGTGAGGGGACAGGTTCCTACGAGCAGTACTTC. This encodes CAISEGTGSYEQYF.

This chain connects TRBV28 to TRBJ2-1; TRBD1 agrees at 9 bases. Losses at the gene ends were 5 bases for V and 6 bases for J; bases not matched to a gene: 8. CDR1 is MDHEN, CDR2 SYDVKM, per germline. This CDR3 comprises 15 residues. The CDR3 loop reads CASSTGTGSPNEQFF. CDR3 DNA sequence: TGTGCCAGCAGTACCGGGACAGGGAGCCCCAATGAGCAGTTCTTC.

This chain's CDR3 is CASSRQGENTEAFF. CDR3 nucleotide sequence: TGTGCCAGCTCGCGACAGGGGGAAAACACTGAAGCTTTCTTT. This chain connects TRBV18 to TRBJ1-1, with 9 positions matching TRBD1. Germline-derived CDR1 and CDR2 are KGHSH and LQKENI. The length of the CDR3 is 14 residues. Losses at the gene ends were 6 bases for V and 2 bases for J; bases not matched to a gene: 4.

The CDR3 loop reads CASSLTGADYGYTF. The CDR3 nucleotides are TGTGCCAGCAGCTTAACAGGGGCTGACTATGGCTACACCTTC. This chain connects TRBV7-3 to TRBJ1-2; D perhaps matches TRBD1 (5 bases). Germline lookup yields CDR1 SGHTA and CDR2 FQGTGA. The CDR3 length is 14 residues. V shed 0 bases and J shed 3 bases, with 8 bases lying between them.

The CDR3 coding sequence is TGTGCCAGCAACCGGTACCACCCCCCCTACGAGCAGTACTTC. Its translation is CASNRYHPPYEQYF. The chain joins TRBV28 to TRBJ2-7; D is ambiguous. Germline CDR1 MDHEN, CDR2 SYDVKM. This CDR3 is built from 14 residues. V lost 7 bases, J lost 2 bases, and 15 bases lay in between.

The chain uses TRBV27 and TRBJ2-1; 8 nucleotides agree with TRBD2. J lost 6 bases, V lost 5 bases, and 9 bases had no gene match. This CDR3 is 15 amino acids long. Germline CDR1 and CDR2: MNHEY and SMNVEV (reference sequence). CDR3 coding DNA: TGTGCCAGCAGTCCCCGGAGCGGGAGCATCAATGAGCAGTTCTTC. Residues: CASSPRSGSINEQFF.

The chain uses TRBV20-1 and TRBJ2-7; tentative D call: TRBD1 (6 bases). The length of the CDR3 is 10 residues. Germline loops: CDR1 DFQATT, CDR2 SNEGSKA (reference sequence). With 6 bases removed from V and 7 bases from J, the gap between germline ends came to 10 bases. In nucleotides, the CDR3 is TGCAGTGCCAGGGGCGGAGAGCAGTACTTC. Protein: CSARGGEQYF.

The chain uses TRBV7-9 and TRBJ2-7; D may be TRBD2 (5 bases). The CDR3 has 14 residues. Germline V gene data show CDR1 as SEHNR and CDR2 as FQNEAQ (reference sequence). V lost 1 base and J lost 2, with 9 bases in between. DNA of the CDR3: TGTGCCAGCAGCTTAGTAGGGAGTACCTACGAGCAGTACTTC. Translated, it gives CASSLVGSTYEQYF.

The rearrangement links TRBV18 to TRBJ1-5, with no clear D. This CDR3 region has 17 residues. Trimming left V 0 bases short and J 4 bases short, with 16 bases between. Germline V gives CDR1 KGHSH, CDR2 LQKENI. The CDR3 DNA reads TGTGCCAGCTCACCACCGGGCAGTGGCCCTGGTAATCAGCCCCAGCATTTT. Translated, it gives CASSPPGSGPGNQPQHF.

The chain is built from TRBV18 and TRBJ2-3; D not resolved. There are 14 residues in the CDR3. V was clipped by 5 bases and J by 0 bases, with 9 bases between them. CDR1 is KGHSH, CDR2 LQKENI, per germline. The DNA for the CDR3 is TGTGCCAGCTCAGGGTTTGCTAGCACAGATACGCAGTATTTT. Its protein is CASSGFASTDTQYF.

As DNA, the CDR3 is TGTGCCAGCAGTTACAGGGGAGACCCAGATACGCAGTATTTT. It yields the protein CASSYRGDPDTQYF. The chain combines TRBV6-5 with TRBJ2-3; either TRBD1 or TRBD2 may supply D (5 bases each). The CDR3 is made up of 14 amino acids. The V gene lost 2 bases and the J gene lost 4 bases, with 10 bases spanning the gap. Germline V gene lookup returns CDR1 MNHEY and CDR2 SVGAGI.

The chain uses TRBV28 and TRBJ2-3; D might be TRBD2 (6 bases). The CDR3 spans 12 residues. CDR1 is MDHEN and CDR2 is SYDVKM in the germline V gene. The V end was cut by 8 bases, the J end by 4 bases, with 10 bases between. For the CDR3, the DNA is TGTGCCAGCCGGGAGAGCCCAGATACGCAGTATTTT. Its protein product is CASRESPDTQYF.

The genes are TRBV7-8 and TRBJ2-1; D ambiguous. The CDR3 extends over 15 amino acids. Trimming removed 1 base at V and 1 base at J, with 8 bases between. Germline V gene sequence: CDR1 SGHVS, CDR2 FQNEAQ. Here the CDR3 reads CASSLGAVSYNEQFF. The CDR3, as DNA: TGTGCCAGCAGCTTAGGGGCGGTGTCCTACAATGAGCAGTTCTTC.

The chain links TRBV19 to TRBJ2-5; D remains ambiguous. Germline CDR1 reads LNHDA; CDR2 reads SQIVND (reference sequence). Trimming took 4 bases from V and 2 from J, leaving 8 bases between them. The CDR3 contains 13 residues. The CDR3 DNA is TGTGCCAGTAGTAGGGTTCAGCAAGAGACCCAGTACTTC. This encodes CASSRVQQETQYF.

To note about this clone: Distinct nucleotide sequences in the sample also encode this CDR3. The chain is built from TRBV5-1 and TRBJ1-1; D gene unclear. With 4 bases removed from V and 0 bases from J, the gap between germline ends came to 10 bases. The V gene's germline CDR1 is SGHRS and CDR2 YFSETQ. CDR3 size: 14 residues. The CDR3 DNA sequence: TGCGCCAGCAGCCTGGACCCGGTGAACACTGAAGCTTTCTTT. This translates into CASSLDPVNTEAFF.

This clone appeared once. The V call is TRBV19, the J call TRBJ2-5; D gene uncertain. From germline, CDR1 is LNHDA and CDR2 SQIVND (reference sequence). Deletions cut 3 bases from V and 0 bases from J, with 11 bases between. CDR3 length equals 15 residues. The CDR3 DNA reads as TGTGCCAGTAGTATCGGAAATACGTACCAAGAGACCCAGTACTTC. Its translation: CASSIGNTYQETQYF.

On this clone itself: Germline and junction disagree at one end, which may indicate a read error. V gene TRBV7-7 combines with J gene TRBJ1-1, with unresolved D. Per the germline V gene, CDR1 is SSHAT and CDR2 is FNYEAQ (reference sequence). This CDR3 is built from 15 residues. In DNA, the CDR3 is TGTGCTAGCAGCTCCTCACGTGGTGACCAAATAGAAGCTTTCTTT. Amino acid sequence: CASSSSRGDQIEAFF. The whole variable domain, filled in from reference TRBV7-7 and TRBJ1-1, reads GAGVSQSPRYKVTKRGQDVTLRCDPISSHATLYWYQQALGQGPEFLTYFNYEAQPDKSGLPSDRFSAERPEGSISTLTIQRTEQRDSAMYRCASSSSRGDQIEAFFGQGTRLTVV.

The chain uses TRBV19 and TRBJ1-3, with D unresolved. The V gene lost 1 base and the J gene lost 4 bases, with 5 bases spanning the gap. This CDR3 is 13 amino acids long. The germline CDR1 and CDR2 sequences are LNHDA and SQIVND (reference sequence). CDR3 bases: TGTGCCAGTAGTATAGCGTCCGGAAACACCATATATTTT. It yields the protein CASSIASGNTIYF.